This T cell receptor (beta chain) was captured in a study of shared T cell receptors in the human thymus. From germline, CDR1 is KGHSH and CDR2 LQKENI. The V end lost 0 bases, the J end lost 9 bases, and 15 bases lay between the germline ends. The CDR3 is made up of 16 amino acids. Using immunoSEQ multiplex PCR, the repertoire was profiled, and TCRdb retains in-frame clones only, with some absent. There are more than 550,000 clones in the sample; around 87% occur only once, and roughly 0.0089% lies in the top ten. The same sample was also studied in work on human thymus T cells. Per that paper: Donors were healthy Finnish infants having corrective surgery for congenital heart defects. Resections that were taken during corrective heart surgery supplied the thymus tissue. V and J genes seemed to be used with bias in thymic and blood repertoires. Related research described strongly overlapping thymic repertoires in unrelated people.

The receptor was derived from a boy under three years old with a congenital heart defect. Material: thymocytes. The V gene is TRBV18, the J gene TRBJ1-6; D is uncertain. CDR3 DNA: TGTGCCAGCTCACCACCCCTCTGGGGAGGAGGTTCACCCCTCCACTTT. This codes for CASSPPLWGGGSPLHF.